Listed below are T cell receptor beta chains from one sample, sequenced in a study of T cells in Graves' hyperthyroidism and ophthalmopathy. TCRdb passed the multiplex PCR reads through MiXCR, listing each CDR3 protein once. This sample carries around 300,000 distinct CDR3 sequences, roughly 14% of them seen once, and the ten largest clones take around 23%. The sequencing input was blood. The receptors shown here come from a woman aged 25 to 45 with Graves' hyperthyroidism. Both conserved end residues are part of each CDR3. Each record gives: clone size, D gene, V gene, J gene, CDR3 DNA, CDR3 protein. A D gene is named only where the DNA matches it firmly. Clone size is given for some rows only: seen once, a few or many times, or a class if the clone is expanded.

size: many; D: TRBD2; V: TRBV20-1; J: TRBJ2-1; DNA: TGCAGTGCTAGGGATCTCGGGAGGGCCAATGAGCAGTTCTTC; CDR3: CSARDLGRANEQFF
size: few; D: TRBD2; V: TRBV5-6; J: TRBJ2-7; DNA: TGTGCCAGCAGCGCCCAGCGGGACTACGAGCAGTACTTC; CDR3: CASSAQRDYEQYF
size: few; D: -; V: TRBV11-1; J: TRBJ2-6; DNA: TGTGCCAGCAGCTTTCGAGCTCCGGGGGCCAACGTCCTGACTTTC; CDR3: CASSFRAPGANVLTF
size: few; D: -; V: TRBV6-1; J: TRBJ1-3; DNA: TGTGCCAGCAGGACAGCCTTCTCTGGAAACACCATATATTTT; CDR3: CASRTAFSGNTIYF
size: few; D: -; V: TRBV7-6; J: TRBJ1-1; DNA: TGTGCCAGCAGCTATCCACAGGGAGAAGCTTTCTTT; CDR3: CASSYPQGEAFF
size: -; D: -; V: TRBV28; J: TRBJ2-5; DNA: TGTGCCAGCAGTTTATTCTCCCCTGAGGAGACCCAGTACTTC; CDR3: CASSLFSPEETQYF
size: -; D: -; V: TRBV30; J: TRBJ1-5; DNA: TGTGCCTGGAATGAACAAGGAAATCAGCCCCAGCATTTT; CDR3: CAWNEQGNQPQHF
size: many; D: TRBD2; V: TRBV12-3/TRBV12-4; J: TRBJ2-2; DNA: TGTGCCACCTTTAGCGGGAGTAGGCACACCGGGGAGCTGTTTTTT; CDR3: CATFSGSRHTGELFF
size: few; D: TRBD2; V: TRBV5-1; J: TRBJ2-2; DNA: TGCGCCAGCAGCCCAGGGACTAGCGGGAGTCGGGACACCGGGGAGCTGTTTTTT; CDR3: CASSPGTSGSRDTGELFF
size: many; D: -; V: TRBV28; J: TRBJ2-3; DNA: TGTGCCAGCAGTTTATCGGAGGCAGATACGCAGTATTTT; CDR3: CASSLSEADTQYF
size: -; D: TRBD1; V: TRBV6-1; J: TRBJ2-7; DNA: TGTGCCAGCAGACAGGGGAACAGCCCCGAGCAGTACTTC; CDR3: CASRQGNSPEQYF
size: few; D: -; V: TRBV28; J: TRBJ1-5; DNA: TGTGCCAGCAGTTTATTTAGAGGTAGCAATCAGCCCCAGCATTTT; CDR3: CASSLFRGSNQPQHF
size: few; D: -; V: TRBV12-3/TRBV12-4; J: TRBJ2-6; DNA: TGTGCCAGCTCGCCCACAGGGACTGGGGCCAACGTCCTGACTTTC; CDR3: CASSPTGTGANVLTF
size: many; D: -; V: TRBV28; J: TRBJ1-3; DNA: TGTGCCAGCAACCCCTGGAGCTCTGGAAACACCATATATTTT; CDR3: CASNPWSSGNTIYF
size: many; D: -; V: TRBV20-1; J: TRBJ1-1; DNA: TGCAGTGCCGGATGGTTGAACACTGAAGCTTTCTTT; CDR3: CSAGWLNTEAFF
size: many; D: -; V: TRBV6-1; J: TRBJ2-3; DNA: TGTGCCAGCAGTCCCGCAGAGATCACAGATACGCAGTATTTT; CDR3: CASSPAEITDTQYF
size: -; D: -; V: TRBV6-4; J: TRBJ2-2; DNA: TGTGCCAGCAGTGACAAGGCGGTCCACGGGGAGCTGTTTTTT; CDR3: CASSDKAVHGELFF
size: few; D: -; V: TRBV29-1; J: TRBJ1-1; DNA: TGCAGCGTTGAAAGGGGCGGTGTCACTGAAGCTTTCTTT; CDR3: CSVERGGVTEAFF
size: -; D: -; V: TRBV4-1; J: TRBJ1-5; DNA: TGCGCCAGCAGCCTGGGACGGGGGCGTATTGATCAGCCCCAGCATTTT; CDR3: CASSLGRGRIDQPQHF
size: many; D: -; V: TRBV7-2; J: TRBJ2-1; DNA: TGTGCCAGCAGCCTCAGACAGGTCCAGTTCTTC; CDR3: CASSLRQVQFF
size: many; D: -; V: TRBV7-2; J: TRBJ2-1; DNA: TGTGCCAGCAGCCCTCGGGACGGATACAATGAGCAGTTCTTC; CDR3: CASSPRDGYNEQFF
size: many; D: TRBD2; V: TRBV29-1; J: TRBJ2-7; DNA: TGCAGCGTTGCAAACGGGCGGGGACTAGCGGGAGGGCCGGCCTCCTACGAGCAGTACTTC; CDR3: CSVANGRGLAGGPASYEQYF
size: many; D: -; V: TRBV20-1; J: TRBJ1-4; DNA: TGCAGTGCTGGCCCGCCGGGTAATGAAAAACTGTTTTTT; CDR3: CSAGPPGNEKLFF
size: few; D: -; V: TRBV10-2; J: TRBJ2-7; DNA: TGCGCCAGCAGTGGTGACCGCTACGAGCAGTACTTC; CDR3: CASSGDRYEQYF
size: many; D: TRBD2; V: TRBV27; J: TRBJ2-1; DNA: TGTGCCAGCAGTCCCGTCCGGGGACTAGCGGGCTCCTACAATGAGCAGTTCTTC; CDR3: CASSPVRGLAGSYNEQFF
size: -; D: TRBD2; V: TRBV7-9; J: TRBJ2-3; DNA: TGTGCCAGCAGCCTAGATAGCGGGAGGGCCCCAGATACGCAGTATTTT; CDR3: CASSLDSGRAPDTQYF
size: -; D: TRBD1; V: TRBV5-6; J: TRBJ2-7; DNA: TGTGCCAGCAGCTTGGCCGGGACAGCCTTCGAGCAGTACTTC; CDR3: CASSLAGTAFEQYF
size: few; D: -; V: TRBV19; J: TRBJ1-1; DNA: TGTGCCAGTAGTATAGTTGGAGGGGTCACTGAAGCTTTCTTT; CDR3: CASSIVGGVTEAFF
size: -; D: TRBD2; V: TRBV9; J: TRBJ2-1; DNA: TGTGCCAGCAGCGTTTCTAGCGGTAATGAGCAGTTCTTC; CDR3: CASSVSSGNEQFF
size: many; D: -; V: TRBV12-3/TRBV12-4; J: TRBJ2-1; DNA: TGTGCCAGCAGCTTAGGGAGAAGCTCCTACAATGAGCAGTTCTTC; CDR3: CASSLGRSSYNEQFF
size: -; D: -; V: TRBV2; J: TRBJ2-2; DNA: TGTGCCAGCAGTTCAGGAGCCGCGCCCGGGGAGCTGTTTTTT; CDR3: CASSSGAAPGELFF
size: -; D: -; V: TRBV29-1; J: TRBJ2-1; DNA: TGCAGCGGTTCCTACGGGGGAAAGGGGGACAATGAGCAGTTCTTC; CDR3: CSGSYGGKGDNEQFF
size: many; D: TRBD2; V: TRBV12-3/TRBV12-4; J: TRBJ2-1; DNA: TGTGCCAGCAGTTCACCGGGACTAGCGAGACGCAATGAGCAGTTCTTC; CDR3: CASSSPGLARRNEQFF
size: -; D: -; V: TRBV7-6; J: TRBJ1-3; DNA: TGTGCCAGCAGCCTACCTCCTGGGGGTTCCGAGGACACCATATATTTT; CDR3: CASSLPPGGSEDTIYF
size: -; D: -; V: TRBV7-9; J: TRBJ2-7; DNA: TGTGCCAGCAGCCGCAACCGCGAGCAGTACTTC; CDR3: CASSRNREQYF
size: many; D: TRBD1; V: TRBV28; J: TRBJ2-5; DNA: TGTGCCAGCAGTTCGTCTCCAGGGGGCCTGGAAGAGACCCAGTACTTC; CDR3: CASSSSPGGLEETQYF
size: -; D: TRBD2; V: TRBV5-5; J: TRBJ2-2; DNA: TGTGCCAGCAGCTTGACTAGCGGGAGTACCGGGGAGCTGTTTTTT; CDR3: CASSLTSGSTGELFF
size: many; D: -; V: TRBV5-5; J: TRBJ1-5; DNA: TGTGCCAGCAGTACGGGACTCGGGAGGAATCAGCCCCAGCATTTT; CDR3: CASSTGLGRNQPQHF
size: few; D: -; V: TRBV6-1; J: TRBJ2-6; DNA: TGTGCCAGCAGTGAGGATTTTGAGACCGCGCTGGCGGGGGCCAACGTCCTGACTTTC; CDR3: CASSEDFETALAGANVLTF
size: few; D: TRBD1; V: TRBV10-3; J: TRBJ1-2; DNA: TGTGCCATCGTCCCGGGACAGGGGACCTATGGCTACACCTTC; CDR3: CAIVPGQGTYGYTF
size: -; D: TRBD2; V: TRBV6-1; J: TRBJ2-1; DNA: TGTGCCAGCAGTCCGTTTAGCGGGAGCGGTTTCAATGAGCAGTTCTTC; CDR3: CASSPFSGSGFNEQFF
size: many; D: -; V: TRBV28; J: TRBJ1-4; DNA: TGTGCCAGCAGCCGGGGTGGGCTGCATAATGAAAAACTGTTTTTT; CDR3: CASSRGGLHNEKLFF
size: once; D: -; V: TRBV30; J: TRBJ1-1; DNA: TGTGCCTGGATGACATCCACGACGGGGACTGAAGCTCTCTTT; CDR3: CAWMTSTTGTEALF
size: many; D: TRBD1; V: TRBV20-1; J: TRBJ1-2; DNA: TGCAGTATTCCGGGACAGGGGGCGGGAGGCTACACCTTC; CDR3: CSIPGQGAGGYTF
size: few; D: TRBD2; V: TRBV4-1; J: TRBJ2-3; DNA: TGCGCCAGCAGCCACGGAGGACTAGCGGCGGCCGGCTCACAGTATTTT; CDR3: CASSHGGLAAAGSQYF
size: many; D: -; V: TRBV5-1; J: TRBJ1-6; DNA: TGCGCCAGCACCGTTGGAGCAGGGTCTGGTTCACCCCTCCACTTT; CDR3: CASTVGAGSGSPLHF